Presented here are 32 T cell receptor beta chains from one specimen sequenced in a study of cytomegalovirus exposure and HLA in healthy donors. PCR involved 60 Vbeta and 13 Jbeta primers. The protocol was immunoSEQ multiplex PCR, while the TCRdb copy is restricted to in-frame clones and leaves out a portion. The top ten hold nearly 0.9% of the sample, which has over 100,000 clones, roughly 74% seen once. The sequencing sample was made of PBMCs. Receptors originate from a woman between 25 and 40 years old in good health and CMV-seronegative.

The chain has TRBV27 and TRBJ1-2; possibly TRBD1 for D (6 bases). This CDR3 is built from 13 residues. Trimming removed 3 bases from V and 7 bases from J, with 12 bases in between. Germline V gene data show CDR1 as MNHEY and CDR2 as SMNVEV (reference sequence). DNA of the CDR3: TGTGCCAGCAGTTTTAAACAGGGAACTGGCTACACCTTC. Translated, it gives CASSFKQGTGYTF.

This clone was found a few times. V gene TRBV27 combines with J gene TRBJ1-5, with no clear D. Trimming shortened V by 6 bases and J by 0 bases, and 12 bases separated the two germline ends. This CDR3 comprises 15 residues. Germline CDR1 MNHEY, CDR2 SMNVEV (reference sequence). Written as DNA, the CDR3 is TGTGCCAGCAGCTTAAATCCTTATAGCAATCAGCCCCAGCATTTT. Translation gives CASSLNPYSNQPQHF.

For the CDR3, the DNA is TGTGCCAGCGTTTCAGGGGTCATGAACACTGAAGCTTTCTTT. The encoded protein is CASVSGVMNTEAFF. The V gene is TRBV2, the J gene TRBJ1-1, with a weak D call TRBD1 (6 bases). The CDR3 is made up of 14 amino acids. Per germline, CDR1 SNHLY and CDR2 FYNNEI. The V end was cut by 8 bases, the J end by 0 bases, with 13 bases between.

The V gene is TRBV4-2, the J gene TRBJ2-2, with TRBD1 matching over 7 bases. Trimming cost V 0 bases and J 0 bases; bases outside gene matches: 7. Germline CDR1 reads LGHNA; CDR2 reads YNFKEQ. This CDR3 contains 18 residues. CDR3 amino acids: CASSQEGAGTANTGELFF. The CDR3 DNA follows: TGTGCCAGCAGCCAAGAAGGAGCCGGGACAGCGAACACCGGGGAGCTGTTTTTT.

V is TRBV19 and J is TRBJ1-2; 8 bases match TRBD1. Unmatched junction bases numbered 4, after V lost 6 bases and J lost 4 bases. CDR1 is LNHDA and CDR2 is SQIVND in the germline V gene (reference sequence). There are 13 residues in the CDR3. As DNA, the CDR3 is TGTGCCAGTAGCATGGACAGGGTCTATGGCTACACCTTC. It codes for CASSMDRVYGYTF.

The chain uses TRBV6-5 and TRBJ1-2, with D unresolved. The CDR3 sequence is 12 residues long. Germline loops: CDR1 MNHEY, CDR2 SVGAGI. V shed 2 bases and J shed 2 bases, with 3 bases lying between them. CDR3 sequence reads: CASSYQNYGYTF. As DNA, the CDR3 is TGTGCCAGCAGTTACCAAAACTATGGCTACACCTTC.

V is TRBV18 and J is TRBJ1-1; D remains unclear. V lost 6 bases, J lost 5 bases, and 19 bases lay in between. Looked up from germline, CDR1 is KGHSH and CDR2 is LQKENI. The CDR3 length is 15 residues. The CDR3 loop is CASSPGTVRETEAFF. The CDR3 DNA reads as TGTGCCAGCTCCCCGGGTACGGTGAGGGAAACTGAAGCTTTCTTT.

The chain has TRBV7-3 and TRBJ2-3; no clear D. V lost 4 bases, J lost 0 bases, and 11 bases lay in between. The CDR3 runs 15 residues. Looked up from germline, CDR1 is SGHTA and CDR2 is FQGTGA. Written as DNA, the CDR3 is TGTGCCAGCAGCTCAAACCCCGGGAGCACAGATACGCAGTATTTT. Translated: CASSSNPGSTDTQYF.

V and J are TRBV6-5 and TRBJ2-2; D call uncertain. Trimming shortened V by 7 bases and J by 6 bases, and 15 bases separated the two germline ends. Germline CDR1 reads MNHEY; CDR2 reads SVGAGI. The length of the CDR3 is 14 residues. In nucleotides, the CDR3 is TGTGCCAGCACCCAAATCAGGAATTCCGGGGAGCTGTTTTTT. It yields the protein CASTQIRNSGELFF.

This chain uses TRBV2 with TRBJ1-1, with D possibly matching TRBD1 (6 bases). The CDR3 contains 14 residues. The germline V gene has CDR1 SNHLY and CDR2 FYNNEI. Trimming left V 7 bases short and J 2 bases short, with 14 bases between. The CDR3 DNA reads as TGTGCCAGCATCGGGGGGCTGTTCAACACTGAAGCTTTCTTT. It is translated as CASIGGLFNTEAFF.

The V and J genes are TRBV11-2 and TRBJ2-5; D may be TRBD1 (5 bases). This CDR3 has 15 residues. The V end was cut by 3 bases, the J end by 4 bases, with 15 bases between. CDR1 and CDR2 from the germline V gene are SGHAT and FQNNGV. CDR3: CASSLKGVIGETQYF. The DNA for the CDR3 is TGTGCCAGCAGCTTGAAAGGGGTCATAGGAGAGACCCAGTACTTC.

This chain connects TRBV15 to TRBJ2-5; D call uncertain. The CDR3 sequence is 15 residues long. V lost 1 base and J 5 bases, leaving 14 bases between the germline ends. Germline-derived CDR1 and CDR2 are LNHNV and YYDKDF (reference sequence). CDR3 in amino acids: CATSRALGQMETQYF. The CDR3 DNA reads as TGTGCCACCAGCAGAGCCCTAGGCCAGATGGAGACCCAGTACTTC.

V and J are TRBV29-1 and TRBJ2-5; D possibly corresponds to TRBD2 (6 bases). Germline V gives CDR1 SQVTM, CDR2 ANQGSEA. The V gene lost 4 bases and the J gene lost 3 bases, with 15 bases spanning the gap. This CDR3 region has 14 residues. CDR3 nucleotides: TGCAGCGTTGTCGCTTGGGGCGGGGAAGAGACCCAGTACTTC. As protein: CSVVAWGGEETQYF.

This sequence joins TRBV5-1 and TRBJ2-7, with 7 positions matching TRBD2. Germline V gene sequence: CDR1 SGHRS, CDR2 YFSETQ. The CDR3 contains 15 residues. The J segment lost 6 bases and the V segment lost 5 bases, leaving 14 bases of the junction unmatched. CDR3 sequence: CASRNLVGGPLEQYF. The CDR3 nucleotides are TGCGCCAGCAGGAATTTAGTGGGAGGGCCTCTCGAGCAGTACTTC.

This chain uses TRBV29-1 with TRBJ2-7, with TRBD1 as a possible D gene (7 bases). Germline values: CDR1 SQVTM, CDR2 ANQGSEA. This CDR3 spans 15 amino acids. V was shortened by 0 bases and J by 4 bases, with 16 bases between the two germline ends. DNA for the CDR3: TGCAGCGTTGAAGATTTGGAGGGGGCCGGGTACGAGCAGTACTTC. As protein: CSVEDLEGAGYEQYF.

The count of this clone is one. The chain carries TRBV2 and TRBJ2-1; 9 positions match TRBD2. The CDR3 sequence is 16 residues long. In germline, CDR1 is SNHLY, CDR2 FYNNEI. After removal of 2 bases from V and 7 bases from J, the junction contained 9 bases not matched to a gene. CDR3 protein: CASSEFGGLAGNEQFF. For the CDR3, the DNA is TGTGCCAGCAGTGAATTTGGGGGTCTAGCGGGGAATGAGCAGTTCTTC.

The chain uses TRBV6-5 and TRBJ1-5; the D gene is possibly TRBD1 (5 bases). Trimming pared 6 bases from V and 6 bases from J, leaving 12 bases between. The CDR3 spans 13 residues. Germline V CDR1 and CDR2: MNHEY, SVGAGI. The CDR3 DNA reads TGTGCCAGCAGGCGGACGGGGGGTCAGCCCCAGCATTTT. It specifies CASRRTGGQPQHF.

The chain couples TRBV15 to TRBJ1-2; 10 nucleotides align to TRBD1. From germline, CDR1 is LNHNV and CDR2 YYDKDF (reference sequence). V lost 4 bases, J lost 8 bases, and 19 bases stayed unmatched. This CDR3 has 18 amino acids. CDR3: CATSIDYRTGGEVRGYTF. CDR3 nucleotides: TGTGCCACCAGCATCGATTACAGGACAGGGGGAGAGGTGCGGGGCTACACCTTC. The entire variable domain, with the rest obtained from reference TRBV15 and TRBJ1-2, is as follows: DAMVIQNPRYQVTQFGKPVTLSCSQTLNHNVMYWYQQKSSQAPKLLFHYYDKDFNNEADTPDNFQSRRPNTSFCFLDIRSPGLGDTAMYLCATSIDYRTGGEVRGYTFGSGTRLTVV.

The V call is TRBV2, the J call TRBJ1-3; possible D gene TRBD1, 5 bases. The CDR3 extends over 13 amino acids. CDR1 SNHLY and CDR2 FYNNEI come from the germline V gene. The V end was cut by 1 base, the J end by 7 bases, with 8 bases between. The CDR3 DNA is TGTGCCAGCAGTGAAGACAGGCTGAACACCATATATTTT. Protein: CASSEDRLNTIYF. Using reference TRBV2 and TRBJ1-3 for the parts outside the CDR3, the full variable domain is EPEVTQTPSHQVTQMGQEVILRCVPISNHLYFYWYRQILGQKVEFLVSFYNNEISEKSEIFDDQFSVERPDGSNFTLKIRSTKLEDSAMYFCASSEDRLNTIYFGEGSWLTVV.

The chain carries TRBV18 and TRBJ2-5; TRBD1 is a possible D gene (6 bases). Germline V gene data show CDR1 as KGHSH and CDR2 as LQKENI. The CDR3 length is 13 residues. The germline V and J ends were trimmed by 5 bases and 5 bases, with 12 bases remaining between them. In DNA form, the CDR3 reads TGTGCCAGCTCATCAGGGGCTGGGGAGACCCAGTACTTC. It specifies CASSSGAGETQYF.

The rearrangement links TRBV5-8 to TRBJ2-3; 7 bases are a match to TRBD2. There are 16 residues in the CDR3. The V segment lost 3 bases and the J segment 2 bases; nucleotides outside the gene matches: 9. CDR1 is SGHTS and CDR2 is YDEGEE in the germline V gene. In DNA form, the CDR3 reads TGTGCCAGCAGCTGGAGAGCGGGACTAATCACAGATACGCAGTATTTT. This translates into CASSWRAGLITDTQYF.

CDR3 DNA: TGTGCCAGCAGTTTTACGGGGAGATTTAGTACAGATACGCAGTATTTT. Translating it yields CASSFTGRFSTDTQYF. The chain employs TRBV27 and TRBJ2-3; a weak D match, TRBD2 (5 bases). CDR3 length equals 16 residues. Trimming shortened V by 3 bases and J by 3 bases, and 16 bases separated the two germline ends. Per the germline V gene, CDR1 is MNHEY and CDR2 is SMNVEV (reference sequence).

The chain joins TRBV2 to TRBJ1-2; no clear D. Trimming removed 8 bases at V and 8 bases at J, with 12 bases between. Germline V gene lookup returns CDR1 SNHLY and CDR2 FYNNEI. This CDR3 is built from 11 residues. CDR3 DNA sequence: TGTGCCAGCCGCCTTGGAGAAGGCTACACCTTC. Residues: CASRLGEGYTF. Full variable domain (rest looked up from reference TRBV2 and TRBJ1-2): EPEVTQTPSHQVTQMGQEVILRCVPISNHLYFYWYRQILGQKVEFLVSFYNNEISEKSEIFDDQFSVERPDGSNFTLKIRSTKLEDSAMYFCASRLGEGYTFGSGTRLTVV.

The chain has TRBV29-1 and TRBJ2-2; 8 nucleotides agree with TRBD1. The J segment lost 2 bases and the V segment lost 5 bases, leaving 16 bases of the junction unmatched. CDR3 length: 18 amino acids. Germline V gene sequence: CDR1 SQVTM, CDR2 ANQGSEA. The CDR3 nucleotides read TGCAGCGTTACGGTCGGGACAGGTCTCCCGCCTAACACCGGGGAGCTGTTTTTT. This encodes CSVTVGTGLPPNTGELFF.

V and J are TRBV15 and TRBJ1-2, with D possibly TRBD1 on 6 matching bases. Germline loops: CDR1 LNHNV, CDR2 YYDKDF (reference sequence). The CDR3 is made up of 16 amino acids. V lost 3 bases to trimming and J lost 8 bases, with 22 bases between them. The CDR3 nucleotides read TGTGCCACCAGCAGGATACCGGGGGGCGGCCTAATCGGCTACACCTTC. It encodes CATSRIPGGGLIGYTF. Complete variable domain (other parts from reference TRBV15 and TRBJ1-2): DAMVIQNPRYQVTQFGKPVTLSCSQTLNHNVMYWYQQKSSQAPKLLFHYYDKDFNNEADTPDNFQSRRPNTSFCFLDIRSPGLGDTAMYLCATSRIPGGGLIGYTFGSGTRLTVV.

The chain is built from TRBV6-1 and TRBJ1-2; weak D call: TRBD1 (5 bases). V was pared by 9 bases and J by 10 bases, with 15 bases between. Germline V lookup: CDR1 MNHNS, CDR2 SASEGT. The CDR3 is made up of 11 amino acids. CDR3 sequence (DNA): TGTGCCAGAGGAGAAGGGACTCCCTACACCTTC. Amino acids: CARGEGTPYTF.

The chain uses TRBV4-3 and TRBJ2-7; D is possibly TRBD2 (5 bases). V lost 3 bases, J lost 4 bases, and 13 bases lay in between. Germline V CDR1 and CDR2: LGHNA, YSLEER. CDR3 length: 14 residues. CDR3 in DNA: TGCGCCAGCAGCCAGTACGTGGGCGGGTACGAGCAGTACTTC. Residues: CASSQYVGGYEQYF.

This sequence joins TRBV7-2 and TRBJ2-6; no firm D call. This CDR3 has 15 amino acids. The V gene's germline CDR1 is SGHTA and CDR2 FQGNSA. Trimming left V 7 bases short and J 3 bases short, with 13 bases between. The CDR3 loop is CASIQAFSGANVLTF. The CDR3 coding sequence is TGTGCCAGCATTCAGGCGTTTAGTGGGGCCAACGTCCTGACTTTC.

This chain connects TRBV5-1 to TRBJ1-1, with a tentative D call TRBD1 (5 bases). The germline V and J ends were trimmed by 0 bases and 0 bases, with 12 bases remaining between them. Per germline, CDR1 SGHRS and CDR2 YFSETQ. The CDR3 runs 16 residues. Here the CDR3 DNA reads TGCGCCAGCAGCTTGGGACAGTCCTTTATGAACACTGAAGCTTTCTTT. Protein: CASSLGQSFMNTEAFF.

As concerns this clone: One junction end does not reproduce the germline sequence, and a read error may be involved. This rearrangement joins TRBV7-9 to TRBJ1-2; 9 bases align to TRBD1. The CDR3 sequence is 14 residues long. Per the germline V gene, CDR1 is SEHNR and CDR2 is FQNEAQ (reference sequence). CDR3 in amino acids: CSSSPRDRDYGYTF. DNA for the CDR3: TGTTCCAGCAGCCCCCGGGACAGGGACTATGGCTACACCTTC.

V is TRBV5-1 and J is TRBJ2-3; TRBD1 is a possible D gene (7 bases). Trimming took off 6 bases at V and 2 bases at J, with 16 bases between the two ends. CDR1 and CDR2 from the germline V gene are SGHRS and YFSETQ. This CDR3 is built from 15 residues. The CDR3 nucleotides are TGCGCCAGCACCATGCGGGACAGTCACACAGATACGCAGTATTTT. Translation: CASTMRDSHTDTQYF.

This clone was seen a few times. The rearrangement links TRBV6-1 to TRBJ1-3; D is uncertain. The CDR3 runs 16 residues. V was cut by 3 bases and J by 0 bases, with 12 bases left in between. CDR1 MNHNS and CDR2 SASEGT come from the germline V gene. The CDR3 loop reads CASSDQRLHSGNTIYF. The CDR3 DNA sequence: TGTGCCAGCAGTGACCAAAGACTCCACTCTGGAAACACCATATATTTT.